This TCR beta chain emerged from a study of T cell responses to AZD1222 COVID-19 vaccine. Using immunoSEQ multiplex PCR, the repertoire was profiled, and TCRdb retains in-frame clones only, with some absent. The table has 55,000 to 75,000 clones, 79% seen once. The CDR3 sequence is 14 residues long. From germline, CDR1 is MDHEN and CDR2 SYDVKM. V was pared by 4 bases and J by 0 bases, with 10 bases between. For this clone: Its antigen is as yet unknown.

Study results and limitations: Scientists sampled the repertoires only once the peak T cell response had passed.

The chain employs TRBV28 and TRBJ2-7; unclear D gene. The receptor was isolated from an adult in good health. The sequencing used peripheral blood, collected on day 0 of MenACWY control vaccination. CDR3 amino acids: CASSSTRSSYEQYF. CDR3 DNA: TGTGCCAGCAGTTCAACCAGGAGCTCCTACGAGCAGTACTTC.